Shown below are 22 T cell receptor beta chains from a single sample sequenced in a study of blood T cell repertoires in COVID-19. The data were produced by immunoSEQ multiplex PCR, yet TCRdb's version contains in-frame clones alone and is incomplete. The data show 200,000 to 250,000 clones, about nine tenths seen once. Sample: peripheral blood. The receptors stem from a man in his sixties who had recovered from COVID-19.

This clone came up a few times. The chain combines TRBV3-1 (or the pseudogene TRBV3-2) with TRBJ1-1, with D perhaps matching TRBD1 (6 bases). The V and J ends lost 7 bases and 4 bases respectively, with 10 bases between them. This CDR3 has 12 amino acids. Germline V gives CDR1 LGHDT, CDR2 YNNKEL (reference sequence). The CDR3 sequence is CASNLGGTEAFF. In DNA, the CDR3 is TGTGCCAGCAACTTAGGGGGCACTGAAGCTTTCTTT.

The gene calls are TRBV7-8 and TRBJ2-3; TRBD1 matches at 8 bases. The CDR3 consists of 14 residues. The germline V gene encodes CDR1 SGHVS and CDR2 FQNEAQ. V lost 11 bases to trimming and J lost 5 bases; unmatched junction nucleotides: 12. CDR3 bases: TGTGCCGGGGCGCAGGGGGCATTTAGAGATACGCAGTATTTT. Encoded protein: CAGAQGAFRDTQYF.

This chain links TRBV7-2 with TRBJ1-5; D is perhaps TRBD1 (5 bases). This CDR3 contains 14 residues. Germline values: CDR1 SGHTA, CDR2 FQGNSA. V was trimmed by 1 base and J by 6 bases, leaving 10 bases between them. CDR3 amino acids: CASSLGGEGQPQHF. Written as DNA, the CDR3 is TGTGCCAGCAGCTTAGGGGGGGAAGGTCAGCCCCAGCATTTT.

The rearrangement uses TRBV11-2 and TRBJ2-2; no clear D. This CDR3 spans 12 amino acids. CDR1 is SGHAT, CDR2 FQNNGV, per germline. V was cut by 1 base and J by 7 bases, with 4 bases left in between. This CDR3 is CASSLAGGELFF. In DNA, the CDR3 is TGTGCCAGCAGCTTAGCCGGCGGGGAGCTGTTTTTT. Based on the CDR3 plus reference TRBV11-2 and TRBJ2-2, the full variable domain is EAGVAQSPRYKIIEKRQSVAFWCNPISGHATLYWYQQILGQGPKLLIQFQNNGVVDDSQLPKDRFSAERLKGVDSTLKIQPAKLEDSAVYLCASSLAGGELFFGEGSRLTVL.

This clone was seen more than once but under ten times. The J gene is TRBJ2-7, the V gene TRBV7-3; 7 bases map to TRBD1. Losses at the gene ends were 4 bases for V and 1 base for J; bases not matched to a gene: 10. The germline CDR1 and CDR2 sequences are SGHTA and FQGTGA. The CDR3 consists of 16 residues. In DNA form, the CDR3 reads TGTGCCAGCAGCTCGTCTACCGGGACAGCTTCCTACGAGCAGTACTTC. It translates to CASSSSTGTASYEQYF.

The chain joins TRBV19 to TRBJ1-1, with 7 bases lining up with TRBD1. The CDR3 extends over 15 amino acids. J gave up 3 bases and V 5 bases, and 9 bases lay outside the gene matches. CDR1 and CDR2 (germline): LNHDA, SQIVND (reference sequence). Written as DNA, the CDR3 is TGTGCCAGTAGTCCTGTTGACAGGGTCGACACTGAAGCTTTCTTT. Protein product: CASSPVDRVDTEAFF.

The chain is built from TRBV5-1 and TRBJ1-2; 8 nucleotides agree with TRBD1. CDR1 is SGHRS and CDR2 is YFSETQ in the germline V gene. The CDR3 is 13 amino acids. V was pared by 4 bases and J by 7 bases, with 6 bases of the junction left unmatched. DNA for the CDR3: TGCGCCAGCAGCGCCGAGGACAGGGCTGGCTACACCTTC. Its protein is CASSAEDRAGYTF.

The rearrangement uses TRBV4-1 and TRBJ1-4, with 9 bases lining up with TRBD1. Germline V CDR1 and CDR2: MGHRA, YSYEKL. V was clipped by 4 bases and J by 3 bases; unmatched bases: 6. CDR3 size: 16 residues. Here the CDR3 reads CASSLTGDRANEKLFF. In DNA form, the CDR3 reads TGCGCCAGCAGCCTAACAGGGGACAGGGCTAATGAAAAACTGTTTTTT.

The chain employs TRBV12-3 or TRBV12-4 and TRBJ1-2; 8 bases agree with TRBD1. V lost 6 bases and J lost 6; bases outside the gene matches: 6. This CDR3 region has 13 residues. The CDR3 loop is CASRIQGGHGYTF. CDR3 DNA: TGTGCCAGCAGAATACAGGGGGGGCATGGCTACACCTTC.

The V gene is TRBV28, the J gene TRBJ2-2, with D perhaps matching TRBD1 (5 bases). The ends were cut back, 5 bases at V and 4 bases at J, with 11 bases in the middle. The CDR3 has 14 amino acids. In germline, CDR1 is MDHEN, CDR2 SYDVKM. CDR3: CASSLRGVTGELFF. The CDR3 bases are TGTGCCAGCAGTCTAAGGGGCGTCACCGGGGAGCTGTTTTTT.

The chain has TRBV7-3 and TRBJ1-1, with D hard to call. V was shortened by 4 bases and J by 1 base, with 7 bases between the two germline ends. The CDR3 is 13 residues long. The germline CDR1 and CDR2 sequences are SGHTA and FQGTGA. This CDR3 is CASSSDKNTEAFF. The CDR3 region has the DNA TGTGCCAGCAGCTCAGACAAGAACACTGAAGCTTTCTTT.

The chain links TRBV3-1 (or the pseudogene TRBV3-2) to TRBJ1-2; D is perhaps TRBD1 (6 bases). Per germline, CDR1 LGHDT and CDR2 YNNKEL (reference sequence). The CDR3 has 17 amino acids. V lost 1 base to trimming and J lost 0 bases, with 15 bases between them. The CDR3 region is CASSQVRGYLANYGYTF. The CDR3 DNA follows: TGTGCCAGCAGCCAAGTTAGGGGGTACCTAGCTAACTATGGCTACACCTTC.

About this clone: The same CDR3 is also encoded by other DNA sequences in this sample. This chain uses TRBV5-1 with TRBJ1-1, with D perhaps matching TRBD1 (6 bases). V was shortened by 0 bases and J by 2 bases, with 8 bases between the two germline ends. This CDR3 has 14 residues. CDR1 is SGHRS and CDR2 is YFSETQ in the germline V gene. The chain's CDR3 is CASSLGQENTEAFF. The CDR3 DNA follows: TGCGCCAGCAGCTTGGGACAGGAAAACACTGAAGCTTTCTTT.

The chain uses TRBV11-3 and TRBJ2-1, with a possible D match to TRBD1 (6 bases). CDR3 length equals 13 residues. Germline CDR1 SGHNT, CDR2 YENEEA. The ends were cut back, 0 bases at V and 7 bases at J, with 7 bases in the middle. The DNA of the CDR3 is TGTGCCAGCAGCTTAGAGGGGGCGAATGAGCAGTTCTTC. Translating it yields CASSLEGANEQFF.

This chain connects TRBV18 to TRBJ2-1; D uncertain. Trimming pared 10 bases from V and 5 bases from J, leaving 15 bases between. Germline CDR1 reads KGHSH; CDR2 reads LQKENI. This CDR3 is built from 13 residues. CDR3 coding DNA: TGTGCCACCCAAATGGCCCAAGACAATGAGCAGTTCTTC. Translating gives CATQMAQDNEQFF. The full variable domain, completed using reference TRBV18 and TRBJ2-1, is NAGVMQNPRHLVRRRGQEARLRCSPMKGHSHVYWYRQLPEEGLKFMVYLQKENIIDESGMPKERFSAEFPKEGPSILRIQQVVRGDSAAYFCATQMAQDNEQFFGPGTRLTVL.

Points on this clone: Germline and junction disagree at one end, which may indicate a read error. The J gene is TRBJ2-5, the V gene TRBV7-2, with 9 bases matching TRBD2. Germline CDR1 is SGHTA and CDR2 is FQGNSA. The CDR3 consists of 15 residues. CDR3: CASSLGRTSVSGLHF. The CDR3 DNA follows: TGTGCCAGCAGCTTAGGGCGGACTAGCGTGAGTGGCCTGCACTTC.

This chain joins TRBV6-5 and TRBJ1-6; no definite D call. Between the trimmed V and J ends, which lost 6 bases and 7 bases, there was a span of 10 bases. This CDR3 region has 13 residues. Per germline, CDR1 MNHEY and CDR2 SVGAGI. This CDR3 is CASRKETNSPLHF. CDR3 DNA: TGTGCCAGCAGGAAGGAGACGAATTCACCCCTCCACTTT.

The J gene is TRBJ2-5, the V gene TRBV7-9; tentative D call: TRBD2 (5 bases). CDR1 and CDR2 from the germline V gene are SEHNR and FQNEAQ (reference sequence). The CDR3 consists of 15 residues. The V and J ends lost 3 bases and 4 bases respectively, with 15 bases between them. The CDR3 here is CASSFSGLGLETQYF. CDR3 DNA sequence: TGTGCCAGCAGCTTCTCGGGCCTTGGACTAGAGACCCAGTACTTC.

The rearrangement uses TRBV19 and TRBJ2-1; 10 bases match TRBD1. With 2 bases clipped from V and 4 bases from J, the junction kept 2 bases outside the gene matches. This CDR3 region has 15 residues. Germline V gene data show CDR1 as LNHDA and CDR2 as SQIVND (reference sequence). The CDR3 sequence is CASSIKGQGYNEQFF. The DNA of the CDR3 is TGTGCCAGTAGTATAAAGGGACAGGGGTACAATGAGCAGTTCTTC.

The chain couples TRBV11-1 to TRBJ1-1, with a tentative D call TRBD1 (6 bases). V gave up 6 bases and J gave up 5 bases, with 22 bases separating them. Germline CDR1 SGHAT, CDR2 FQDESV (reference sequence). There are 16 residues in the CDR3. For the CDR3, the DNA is TGTGCCAGCAGAACCCCTGGGGGCTTACTTGGGACTGAAGCTTTCTTT. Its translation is CASRTPGGLLGTEAFF.

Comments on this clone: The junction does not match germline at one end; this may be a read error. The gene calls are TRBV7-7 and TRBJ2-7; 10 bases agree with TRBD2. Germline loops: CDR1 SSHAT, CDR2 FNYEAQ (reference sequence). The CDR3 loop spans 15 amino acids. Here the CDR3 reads CASSPGLAATYEQYF. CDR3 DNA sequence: TGTGCTAGCAGCCCAGGACTAGCGGCTACCTACGAGCAGTACTTC.

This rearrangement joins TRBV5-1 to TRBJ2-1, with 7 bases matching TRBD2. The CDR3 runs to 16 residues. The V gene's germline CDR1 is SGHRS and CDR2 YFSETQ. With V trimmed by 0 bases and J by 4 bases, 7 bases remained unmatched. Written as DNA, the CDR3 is TGCGCCAGCAGCTTGGATGGGACTATACCTTACAATGAGCAGTTCTTC. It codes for CASSLDGTIPYNEQFF.